This entry features one T cell receptor (beta chain) sequence. The sample is drawn from a study of early T cells in non-severe SARS-CoV-2 infection. From germline, CDR1 is GTSNPN and CDR2 SVGIG (reference sequence). The V gene end was trimmed by 1 base and the J gene end by 6 bases; junction bases not matched to a gene: 9. The CDR3 length is 14 residues. One entry per CDR3 protein, called by TCRdb with MiXCR from the 5' RACE reads. The sample lists tens of thousands of distinct CDR3 sequences, 6% to 7% seen once, with about 7.8% in the top ten. V and J are TRBV30 and TRBJ2-7; TRBD1 matches 7 bases. The source of this sequence is an adult who was a healthcare worker with PCR-confirmed SARS-CoV-2 infection or an uninfected control (not recorded which). Sequences were obtained from whole blood. CDR3 amino acids: CAWSDDRVATEQYF. The CDR3 region has the DNA TGTGCCTGGAGTGACGACAGGGTGGCTACCGAGCAGTACTTC.